The next 29 T cell receptor beta chains were all read from a single sample in a study of blood T cell repertoires in COVID-19. Using immunoSEQ multiplex PCR, the repertoire was profiled, and TCRdb retains in-frame clones only, with some absent. Among about 300,000 clones listed, 80% to 90% were seen once. The material sequenced was PBMCs or T cells enriched from blood (not recorded which). These receptors all stem from a woman under 30 who had recovered from COVID-19.

This chain joins TRBV24-1 and TRBJ2-5; perhaps TRBD1 as D (6 bases). The CDR3 consists of 17 residues. Between the trimmed V and J ends, which lost 4 bases and 2 bases, there was a span of 19 bases. CDR1 KGHDR and CDR2 SFDVKD come from the germline V gene. The CDR3 sequence: CATSDHRESRTQETQYF. Written as DNA, the CDR3 is TGTGCCACCAGTGACCACAGGGAATCGCGGACGCAAGAGACCCAGTACTTC.

This clone was picked up a small number of times. The chain recombines TRBV5-5 with TRBJ1-5; D is perhaps TRBD1 (6 bases). Germline assignment: CDR1 SGHKS and CDR2 YYEKEE (reference sequence). The length of the CDR3 is 13 residues. The V end lost 4 bases, the J end lost 6 bases, and 11 bases lay between the germline ends. The CDR3 nucleotides read TGTGCCAGCAGCGAAAGGGGGTTTCAGCCCCAGCATTTT. Amino acid sequence: CASSERGFQPQHF.

The chain recombines TRBV6-5 with TRBJ1-5, with a tentative D call TRBD1 (6 bases). The CDR3 is 14 amino acids. V was trimmed by 6 bases and J by 10 bases, leaving 19 bases between them. From germline, CDR1 is MNHEY and CDR2 SVGAGI. The CDR3 region has the DNA TGTGCCAGCAGAACTGACAGGACTAGGGGACCCCAGCATTTT. This translates into CASRTDRTRGPQHF.

The chain combines TRBV5-6 with TRBJ2-2; 9 bases agree with TRBD1. Germline assignment: CDR1 SGHDT and CDR2 YYEEEE. CDR3 length equals 16 residues. Trimming at V came to 4 bases and at J to 5 bases, leaving 9 bases not matched to a gene. The CDR3 coding sequence is TGTGCCAGCAGCGAAACAGGGGGCCCGAGGACCGGGGAGCTGTTTTTT. Its translation is CASSETGGPRTGELFF. Combining the CDR3 with reference TRBV5-6 and TRBJ2-2 gives the whole variable domain DAGVTQSPTHLIKTRGQQVTLRCSPKSGHDTVSWYQQALGQGPQFIFQYYEEEERQRGNFPDRFSGHQFPNYSSELNVNALLLGDSALYLCASSETGGPRTGELFFGEGSRLTVL.

The CDR3 coding sequence is TGTGCCAGCAGTTTCGGGGGGGACAATGAGCAGTTCTTC. The encoded protein is CASSFGGDNEQFF. This chain connects TRBV27 to TRBJ2-1; 8 bases agree with TRBD2. The germline V gene encodes CDR1 MNHEY and CDR2 SMNVEV (reference sequence). This CDR3 has 13 amino acids. Losses at the gene ends were 3 bases for V and 5 bases for J; bases not matched to a gene: 0.

The chain links TRBV4-2 to TRBJ1-5, with TRBD1 identical over 7 bases. Looked up from germline, CDR1 is LGHNA and CDR2 is YNFKEQ. Trimming at V came to 0 bases and at J to 2 bases, leaving 7 bases not matched to a gene. CDR3 size: 17 residues. The DNA for the CDR3 is TGTGCCAGCAGCCAAGACTGGACAGGAAAAGGCAATCAGCCCCAGCATTTT. This gives the protein CASSQDWTGKGNQPQHF.

V usage is TRBV12-3 or TRBV12-4 and J usage is TRBJ1-5, with TRBD1 matching over 9 bases. The CDR3 spans 13 residues. Trimming at V came to 5 bases and at J to 11 bases, leaving 7 bases not matched to a gene. For the CDR3, the DNA is TGTGCCAGCAGTCTCGGACAGGGGACAGCCCAGCATTTT. This sequence encodes CASSLGQGTAQHF.

This chain links TRBV28 with TRBJ1-6; D call uncertain. CDR1 and CDR2 from the germline V gene are MDHEN and SYDVKM. The CDR3 length is 13 residues. Between the trimmed V and J ends, which lost 5 bases and 16 bases, there was a span of 18 bases. The CDR3 protein is CASSLPGWKGLHF. Written as DNA, the CDR3 is TGTGCCAGCAGTCTTCCGGGGTGGAAGGGTCTCCACTTT.

The chain joins TRBV5-1 to TRBJ2-3; TRBD2 aligns across 7 bases. The length of the CDR3 is 13 residues. Germline lookup yields CDR1 SGHRS and CDR2 YFSETQ. V gave up 7 bases and J gave up 2 bases; unmatched junction bases: 4. This CDR3 reads CASPLADTDTQYF. The CDR3 DNA reads as TGCGCCAGCCCCCTAGCGGACACAGATACGCAGTATTTT.

The CDR3 nucleotides are TGTGCCACCAAAGGACAGTTATGGAGCTACACCTTC. Protein product: CATKGQLWSYTF. The chain carries TRBV19 and TRBJ1-2; D is possibly TRBD1 (6 bases). Germline V lookup: CDR1 LNHDA, CDR2 SQIVND (reference sequence). V was pared by 10 bases and J by 9 bases, with 18 bases between. This CDR3 comprises 12 residues.

V is TRBV12-5 and J is TRBJ1-2, with TRBD1 matching over 8 bases. This CDR3 is 13 amino acids long. V lost 1 base, J lost 6 bases, and 1 base stayed unmatched. Germline values: CDR1 LGHNT, CDR2 FRNRAP. The CDR3 nucleotides are TGTGCTAGTGGTTTGGAGACAGGGGATGGCTACACCTTC. Its translation is CASGLETGDGYTF.

This clone was detected ten times or more. The chain joins TRBV29-1 to TRBJ1-1, with a tentative D call TRBD1 (5 bases). Germline V CDR1 and CDR2: SQVTM, ANQGSEA. CDR3 length: 12 amino acids. Between the trimmed V and J ends, which lost 8 bases and 4 bases, there was a span of 14 bases. This chain's CDR3 is CSITRAVTEAFF. CDR3 nucleotide sequence: TGCAGCATTACCAGGGCCGTCACTGAAGCTTTCTTT.

The chain is built from TRBV5-1 and TRBJ1-1; D remains ambiguous. Germline loops: CDR1 SGHRS, CDR2 YFSETQ. Trimming stripped 0 bases from V and 9 bases from J, with 18 bases between. The CDR3 spans 15 residues. CDR3 bases: TGCGCCAGCAGCTTGGCCGAGGGTACCCCCACAAAAGCTTTCTTT. It yields the protein CASSLAEGTPTKAFF.

The rearrangement links TRBV24-1 to TRBJ2-7; 9 bases are a match to TRBD1. The J segment lost 5 bases and the V segment lost 4 bases, leaving 5 bases of the junction unmatched. Germline V gives CDR1 KGHDR, CDR2 SFDVKD. This CDR3 region has 14 residues. This CDR3 reads CATSDPGTGNEQYF. The DNA of the CDR3 is TGTGCCACCAGTGACCCCGGGACAGGGAACGAGCAGTACTTC.

This clone was found once. V gene TRBV4-2 combines with J gene TRBJ2-5, with D perhaps matching TRBD2 (5 bases). The CDR3 totals 16 residues. The germline CDR1 and CDR2 sequences are LGHNA and YNFKEQ. Trimming took 0 bases from V and 8 from J, leaving 19 bases between them. CDR3 protein: CASSQDWASGAGTQYF. The CDR3 DNA follows: TGTGCCAGCAGCCAAGATTGGGCGAGCGGAGCAGGAACCCAGTACTTC.

The rearrangement joins TRBV11-2 to TRBJ1-4; possible D gene TRBD1, 6 bases. The CDR3 covers 15 residues. Germline CDR1 reads SGHAT; CDR2 reads FQNNGV. With 3 bases removed from V and 3 bases from J, the gap between germline ends came to 11 bases. The DNA for the CDR3 is TGTGCCAGCAGCTTCTTGACAGGCCCTAATGAAAAACTGTTTTTT. Translated, it gives CASSFLTGPNEKLFF.

The CDR3 spells CASSRSGNTGELFF. The CDR3 nucleotides read TGTGCCAGTAGTCGTAGCGGGAACACCGGGGAGCTGTTTTTT. V and J are TRBV19 and TRBJ2-2; tentatively, D is TRBD2 (6 bases). Trimming shortened V by 5 bases and J by 1 base, and 8 bases separated the two germline ends. The CDR3 sequence is 14 residues long. CDR1 is LNHDA and CDR2 is SQIVND in the germline V gene (reference sequence).

The chain carries TRBV25-1 and TRBJ2-1; 16 bases map to TRBD2. The junction had 3 bases not matched to a gene; V was cut back by 2 bases and J by 5 bases. The CDR3 has 17 amino acids. Per the germline V gene, CDR1 is MGHDK and CDR2 is SYGVNS. This chain's CDR3 is CASSETGTSGGDNEQFF. CDR3 nucleotide sequence: TGTGCCAGCAGTGAAACCGGGACTAGCGGGGGGGACAATGAGCAGTTCTTC.

The chain carries TRBV24-1 and TRBJ2-5, with D possibly TRBD1 on 6 matching bases. This CDR3 contains 16 residues. Trimming shortened V by 3 bases and J by 1 base, and 14 bases separated the two germline ends. CDR1 and CDR2 from the germline V gene are KGHDR and SFDVKD. The CDR3 DNA follows: TGTGCCACCAGTGATCAGACTACAGGGCCCCAAGAGACCCAGTACTTC. Amino acid sequence: CATSDQTTGPQETQYF.

This chain's CDR3 is CASKKRQGESSYEQYF. The CDR3 DNA follows: TGTGCCAGCAAAAAGAGACAGGGGGAAAGCTCCTACGAGCAGTACTTC. The gene calls are TRBV28 and TRBJ2-7, with 9 bases identical to TRBD1. Germline V gene data show CDR1 as MDHEN and CDR2 as SYDVKM. Germline trimming cut 7 bases from V and 0 bases from J; bases unmatched to any gene: 10. The CDR3 is 16 amino acids.

The rearrangement joins TRBV19 to TRBJ2-5; a weak D match, TRBD2 (7 bases). The CDR3 sequence is 17 residues long. Germline lookup yields CDR1 LNHDA and CDR2 SQIVND (reference sequence). V lost 3 bases and J lost 2, with 19 bases in between. CDR3: CASSIRRGTTAQETQYF. CDR3 bases: TGTGCCAGTAGTATCCGAAGGGGGACTACGGCTCAAGAGACCCAGTACTTC.

This rearrangement joins TRBV14 to TRBJ2-3, with 10 positions matching TRBD2. CDR3 length: 16 residues. Unmatched junction bases numbered 4, after V lost 0 bases and J lost 4 bases. Germline V gene data show CDR1 as SGHDN and CDR2 as FVKESK. Written as DNA, the CDR3 is TGTGCCAGCAGCCAAGAGCGCCTAGCGGGAGCAGATACGCAGTATTTT. It specifies CASSQERLAGADTQYF.

The chain couples TRBV19 to TRBJ1-5; D might be TRBD1 (6 bases). V lost 7 bases and J 4 bases, leaving 11 bases between the germline ends. This CDR3 has 13 residues. Germline V gene data show CDR1 as LNHDA and CDR2 as SQIVND (reference sequence). CDR3: CASNSQGNQPQHF. CDR3 DNA: TGTGCCAGTAACTCCCAGGGGAATCAGCCCCAGCATTTT.

V and J are TRBV6-2 or TRBV6-3 and TRBJ1-4; TRBD1 agrees at 8 bases. Germline V gene data show CDR1 as MNHEY and CDR2 as SVGEGT. The V and J ends lost 5 bases and 8 bases, in that order; junction bases with no gene match: 7. This CDR3 has 14 residues. CDR3 sequence reads: CASSGQGLVEKLFF. As DNA, the CDR3 is TGTGCCAGCAGTGGACAGGGTTTGGTGGAAAAACTGTTTTTT.

This sequence joins TRBV27 and TRBJ2-2; maybe TRBD1 (6 bases). Trimming pared 2 bases from V and 2 bases from J, leaving 12 bases between. The CDR3 has 16 residues. Looked up from germline, CDR1 is MNHEY and CDR2 is SMNVEV (reference sequence). The CDR3 DNA reads TGTGCCAGCAGTTTAGCGAGGGGGTCCAACACCGGGGAGCTGTTTTTT. Translating gives CASSLARGSNTGELFF.

The chain carries TRBV29-1 and TRBJ1-3; D unresolved. Germline values: CDR1 SQVTM, CDR2 ANQGSEA. The CDR3 has 13 amino acids. Trimming took off 5 bases at V and 1 base at J, with 9 bases between the two ends. CDR3 sequence (DNA): TGCAGCGTTTGCCGGGGTTCTGGAAACACCATATATTTT. Protein: CSVCRGSGNTIYF.

The V call is TRBV12-3 or TRBV12-4, the J call TRBJ2-7; D remains unclear. V was pared by 3 bases and J by 4 bases, with 4 bases between. The CDR3 sequence is 11 residues long. The CDR3 is CASSLEYEQYF. The CDR3 bases are TGTGCCAGCAGTTTGGAGTACGAGCAGTACTTC.

The gene calls are TRBV7-6 and TRBJ2-1; a weak D match, TRBD1 (5 bases). This CDR3 is 14 amino acids long. Germline V gene data show CDR1 as SGHVS and CDR2 as FNYEAQ. The V gene lost 5 bases and the J gene lost 10 bases, with 18 bases spanning the gap. The CDR3 is CASSPGSRVREQFF. For the CDR3, the DNA is TGTGCCAGCAGCCCAGGCTCCAGGGTGCGGGAGCAGTTCTTC.

The rearrangement links TRBV10-3 to TRBJ1-1; 11 bases align to TRBD1. CDR1 ENHRY and CDR2 SYGVKD come from the germline V gene. The CDR3 is 14 amino acids. V lost 4 bases to trimming and J lost 6 bases; unmatched junction nucleotides: 4. The DNA of the CDR3 is TGTGCCATCAGTGCCGGGACAGGGGGTGCTGAAGCTTTCTTT. Its translation: CAISAGTGGAEAFF.